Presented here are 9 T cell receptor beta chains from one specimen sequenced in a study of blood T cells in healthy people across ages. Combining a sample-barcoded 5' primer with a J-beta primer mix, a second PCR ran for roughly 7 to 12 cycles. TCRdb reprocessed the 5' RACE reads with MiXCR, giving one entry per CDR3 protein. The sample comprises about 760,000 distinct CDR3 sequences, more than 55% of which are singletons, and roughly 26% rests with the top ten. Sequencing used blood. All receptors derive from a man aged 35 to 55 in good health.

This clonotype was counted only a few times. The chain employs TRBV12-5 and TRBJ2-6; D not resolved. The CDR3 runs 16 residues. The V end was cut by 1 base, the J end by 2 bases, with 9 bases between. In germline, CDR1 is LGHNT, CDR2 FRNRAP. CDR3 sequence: CASGLERSTGANVLTF. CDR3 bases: TGTGCTAGTGGTTTGGAACGAAGTACTGGGGCCAACGTCCTGACTTTC. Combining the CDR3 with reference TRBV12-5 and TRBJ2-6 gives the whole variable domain DARVTQTPRHKVTEMGQEVTMRCQPILGHNTVFWYRQTMMQGLELLAYFRNRAPLDDSGMPKDRFSAEMPDATLATLKIQPSEPRDSAVYFCASGLERSTGANVLTFGAGSRLTVL.

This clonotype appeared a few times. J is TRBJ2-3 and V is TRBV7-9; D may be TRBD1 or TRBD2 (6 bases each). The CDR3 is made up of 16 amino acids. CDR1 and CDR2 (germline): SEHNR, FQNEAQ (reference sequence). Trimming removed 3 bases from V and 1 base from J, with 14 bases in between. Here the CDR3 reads CASSFEGGLRTDTQYF. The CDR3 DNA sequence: TGTGCCAGCAGCTTCGAGGGGGGACTTCGCACAGATACGCAGTATTTT.

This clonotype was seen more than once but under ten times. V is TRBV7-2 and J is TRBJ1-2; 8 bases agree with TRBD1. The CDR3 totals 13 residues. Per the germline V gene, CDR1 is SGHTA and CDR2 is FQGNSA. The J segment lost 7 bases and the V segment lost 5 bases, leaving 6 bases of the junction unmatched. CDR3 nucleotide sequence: TGTGCCAGCAGCGGTCAGGGGGCACGTGGCTACACCTTC. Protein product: CASSGQGARGYTF.

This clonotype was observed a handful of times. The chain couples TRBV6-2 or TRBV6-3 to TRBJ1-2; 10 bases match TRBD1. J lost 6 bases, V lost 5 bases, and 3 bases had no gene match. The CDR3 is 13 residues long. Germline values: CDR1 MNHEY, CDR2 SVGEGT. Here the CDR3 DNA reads TGTGCCAGCAGTGTCGGGACAGGGGATGGCTACACCTTC. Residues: CASSVGTGDGYTF.

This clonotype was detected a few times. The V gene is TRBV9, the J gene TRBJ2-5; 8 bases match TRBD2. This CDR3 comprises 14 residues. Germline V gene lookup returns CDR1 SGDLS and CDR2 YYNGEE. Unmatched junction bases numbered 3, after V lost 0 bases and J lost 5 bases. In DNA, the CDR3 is TGTGCCAGCAGCGTAGAAGCGGGAGACGAGACCCAGTACTTC. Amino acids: CASSVEAGDETQYF.

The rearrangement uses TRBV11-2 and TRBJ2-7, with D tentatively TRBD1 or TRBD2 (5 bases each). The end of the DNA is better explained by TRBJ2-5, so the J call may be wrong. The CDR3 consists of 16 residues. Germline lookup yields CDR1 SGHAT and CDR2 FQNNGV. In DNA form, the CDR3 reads TGTGCCAGCAGCTTAGGAGGGACGGACCTCATTGGGACCCAGTACTTC. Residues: CASSLGGTDLIGTQYF.

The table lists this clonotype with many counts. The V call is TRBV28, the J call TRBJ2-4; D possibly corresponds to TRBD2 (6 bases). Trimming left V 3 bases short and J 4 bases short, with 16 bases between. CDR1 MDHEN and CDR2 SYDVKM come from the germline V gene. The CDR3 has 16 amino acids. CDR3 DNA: TGTGCCAGCAGTTTCGCTTATGCGGGGCAGAAAAACATTCAGTACTTC. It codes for CASSFAYAGQKNIQYF.

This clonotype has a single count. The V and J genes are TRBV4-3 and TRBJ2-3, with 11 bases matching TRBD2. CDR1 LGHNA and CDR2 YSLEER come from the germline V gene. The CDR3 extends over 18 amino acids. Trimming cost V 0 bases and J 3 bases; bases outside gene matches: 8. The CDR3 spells CASSQELAGGPKTDTQYF. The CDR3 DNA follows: TGCGCCAGCAGCCAAGAGTTAGCGGGAGGGCCTAAGACAGATACGCAGTATTTT.

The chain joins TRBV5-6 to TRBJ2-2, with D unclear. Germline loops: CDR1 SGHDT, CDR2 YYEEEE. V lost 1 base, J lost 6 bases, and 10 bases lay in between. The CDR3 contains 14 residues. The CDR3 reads CASSLTIDPGELFF. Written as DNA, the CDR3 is TGTGCCAGCAGCTTGACTATCGATCCCGGGGAGCTGTTTTTT.